Shown below are 27 T cell receptor beta chains from a single sample sequenced in a study of radiotherapy plus CTLA-4 blockade in lung cancer. TCRdb's copy holds only in-frame clones and misses some; the assay was immunoSEQ multiplex PCR. The sample carries roughly 120,000 clones, over 65% recorded once. The sample in question was peripheral blood, obtained from a patient treated with radiotherapy plus ipilimumab. The receptors derive from a human donor with non-small cell lung cancer that progressed on radiotherapy plus ipilimumab. Some clones in this sample may be carry-over from other donors' samples.

The J gene is TRBJ1-1, the V gene TRBV11-3; D not certain. Between the trimmed V and J ends, which lost 2 bases and 7 bases, there was a span of 11 bases. Germline V lookup: CDR1 SGHNT, CDR2 YENEEA. There are 13 residues in the CDR3. CDR3 in DNA: TGTGCCAGCAGCTTATCCTGGAGGGATGAAGCTTTCTTT. This sequence encodes CASSLSWRDEAFF. Full variable domain (remainder filled in from reference TRBV11-3 and TRBJ1-1): EAGVVQSPRYKIIEKKQPVAFWCNPISGHNTLYWYLQNLGQGPELLIRYENEEAVDDSQLPKDRFSAERLKGVDSTLKIQPAELGDSAVYLCASSLSWRDEAFFGQGTRLTVV.

V gene TRBV19 combines with J gene TRBJ2-1, with TRBD2 matching 9 bases. Germline V CDR1 and CDR2: LNHDA, SQIVND (reference sequence). With 5 bases clipped from V and 0 bases from J, the junction kept 2 bases outside the gene matches. This CDR3 spans 15 amino acids. CDR3 nucleotide sequence: TGTGCCAGTAGTTATAGCGGGGGCTCCTACAATGAGCAGTTCTTC. Protein: CASSYSGGSYNEQFF.

This clone occurred once. The chain combines TRBV7-2 with TRBJ2-3; TRBD2 agrees at 7 bases. Germline lookup yields CDR1 SGHTA and CDR2 FQGNSA. This CDR3 spans 19 amino acids. The junction had 19 bases not matched to a gene; V was cut back by 5 bases and J by 2 bases. The CDR3 bases are TGTGCCAGCAGCGACAGCGGGACTAATCGCGCCAGGCTCACAGATACGCAGTATTTT. It is translated as CASSDSGTNRARLTDTQYF.

The genes are TRBV7-6 and TRBJ2-7, with 8 bases lining up with TRBD1. The CDR3 is made up of 15 amino acids. Per germline, CDR1 SGHVS and CDR2 FNYEAQ. The V gene end was trimmed by 0 bases and the J gene end by 1 base; junction bases not matched to a gene: 2. This chain's CDR3 is CASSLAGTGSYEQYF. The DNA for the CDR3 is TGTGCCAGCAGCTTAGCCGGGACAGGTTCCTACGAGCAGTACTTC.

V gene TRBV5-6 combines with J gene TRBJ1-4, with D maybe TRBD1 (6 bases). Germline V lookup: CDR1 SGHDT, CDR2 YYEEEE. The V gene lost 4 bases and the J gene lost 7 bases, with 14 bases spanning the gap. The CDR3 is 14 amino acids. As DNA, the CDR3 is TGTGCCAGCAGCCAGGGACATAGGAGTGAAAAACTGTTTTTT. Protein sequence: CASSQGHRSEKLFF.

The CDR3 DNA sequence: TGTGCCATCAGTGGCCTCAACATGGGGGGCACTGAAGCTTTCTTT. Its protein is CAISGLNMGGTEAFF. The chain has TRBV10-3 and TRBJ1-1; tentative D call: TRBD1 (5 bases). The CDR3 covers 15 residues. Trimming shortened V by 4 bases and J by 4 bases, and 16 bases separated the two germline ends. Germline values: CDR1 ENHRY, CDR2 SYGVKD.

The CDR3 protein is CASSPHPTYEQYF. The CDR3 coding sequence is TGTGCCAGCTCACCACATCCGACCTACGAGCAGTACTTC. The gene calls are TRBV18 and TRBJ2-7; D is uncertain. CDR1 is KGHSH, CDR2 LQKENI, per germline. Trimming removed 1 base at V and 2 bases at J, with 6 bases between. CDR3 size: 13 residues. The full variable domain, in which reference TRBV18 and TRBJ2-7 provide the parts outside the CDR3, is NAGVMQNPRHLVRRRGQEARLRCSPMKGHSHVYWYRQLPEEGLKFMVYLQKENIIDESGMPKERFSAEFPKEGPSILRIQQVVRGDSAAYFCASSPHPTYEQYFGPGTRLTVT.

The rearrangement links TRBV7-9 to TRBJ1-6, with TRBD1 as a possible D gene (6 bases). Germline V lookup: CDR1 SEHNR, CDR2 FQNEAQ (reference sequence). This CDR3 is built from 16 residues. The V and J ends lost 1 base and 2 bases respectively, with 9 bases between them. This chain's CDR3 is CASSLEGDPYNSPLHF. The DNA for the CDR3 is TGTGCCAGCAGCTTAGAGGGGGACCCCTATAATTCACCCCTCCACTTT.

V usage is TRBV4-1 and J usage is TRBJ2-2; 10 bases line up with TRBD2. The CDR3 extends over 20 amino acids. CDR1 is MGHRA, CDR2 YSYEKL, per germline. V gave up 6 bases and J gave up 7 bases; unmatched junction bases: 23. DNA for the CDR3: TGCGCCAGCAGACGCATCACCCCGTCGCCTAGCGGGGGTTCCAGCGGGGAGCTGTTTTTT. It translates to CASRRITPSPSGGSSGELFF.

The chain joins TRBV2 to TRBJ1-2; the D gene is possibly TRBD1 (6 bases). The CDR3 sequence is 12 residues long. Germline CDR1 reads SNHLY; CDR2 reads FYNNEI. V gave up 8 bases and J gave up 2 bases, with 9 bases separating them. For the CDR3, the DNA is TGTGCCAGCTCAGGGGAAAACTATGGCTACACCTTC. Translated, it gives CASSGENYGYTF. Drawing the rest from reference TRBV2 and TRBJ1-2, the complete variable domain is EPEVTQTPSHQVTQMGQEVILRCVPISNHLYFYWYRQILGQKVEFLVSFYNNEISEKSEIFDDQFSVERPDGSNFTLKIRSTKLEDSAMYFCASSGENYGYTFGSGTRLTVV.

V usage is TRBV29-1 and J usage is TRBJ2-1; D perhaps matches TRBD1 (6 bases). CDR1 is SQVTM and CDR2 is ANQGSEA in the germline V gene. V lost 7 bases and J lost 0, with 10 bases in between. The CDR3 runs 13 residues. The CDR3: CSGDMDSYNEQFF. The CDR3 DNA sequence: TGCAGCGGGGACATGGACTCCTACAATGAGCAGTTCTTC.

The V and J genes are TRBV5-1 and TRBJ2-5; D might be TRBD1 (5 bases). The germline V and J ends were trimmed by 0 bases and 5 bases, with 14 bases remaining between them. There are 15 residues in the CDR3. Germline CDR1 and CDR2: SGHRS and YFSETQ. CDR3 sequence (DNA): TGCGCCAGCAGCTTGGGCCAGGGCGGTACGGAGACCCAGTACTTC. This sequence encodes CASSLGQGGTETQYF. Together with reference TRBV5-1 and TRBJ2-5, the CDR3 gives the full variable domain: KAGVTQTPRYLIKTRGQQVTLSCSPISGHRSVSWYQQTPGQGLQFLFEYFSETQRNKGNFPGRFSGRQFSNSRSEMNVSTLELGDSALYLCASSLGQGGTETQYFGPGTRLLVL.

This rearrangement joins TRBV5-1 to TRBJ2-7, with D tentatively TRBD2 (5 bases). This CDR3 region has 16 residues. V dropped 4 bases and J dropped 6 bases, with 23 bases sitting between them. CDR1 is SGHRS, CDR2 YFSETQ, per germline. The CDR3 nucleotides are TGCGCCAGCAGCGAACGGACTTCTCGGGTATTTGCCGAGCAGTACTTC. Its protein is CASSERTSRVFAEQYF. The whole variable domain, remainder taken from reference TRBV5-1 and TRBJ2-7, is KAGVTQTPRYLIKTRGQQVTLSCSPISGHRSVSWYQQTPGQGLQFLFEYFSETQRNKGNFPGRFSGRQFSNSRSEMNVSTLELGDSALYLCASSERTSRVFAEQYFGPGTRLTVT.

This rearrangement joins TRBV19 to TRBJ2-3, with D perhaps TRBD1 (6 bases). The length of the CDR3 is 15 residues. V was clipped by 5 bases and J by 0 bases, with 12 bases between them. Germline CDR1 LNHDA, CDR2 SQIVND (reference sequence). Here the CDR3 DNA reads TGTGCCAGTAGTGATGCAGGGGTAAGCACAGATACGCAGTATTTT. Protein product: CASSDAGVSTDTQYF. The variable domain in full, completed from reference TRBV19 and TRBJ2-3, reads DGGITQSPKYLFRKEGQNVTLSCEQNLNHDAMYWYRQDPGQGLRLIYYSQIVNDFQKGDIAEGYSVSREKKESFPLTVTSAQKNPTAFYLCASSDAGVSTDTQYFGPGTRLTVL.

Here the CDR3 DNA reads TGTGCCAGCAGTTCGTTAGCGGACCTTAGCACAGATACGCAGTATTTT. Encoded protein: CASSSLADLSTDTQYF. The V gene is TRBV27, the J gene TRBJ2-3; possibly TRBD2 for D (6 bases). CDR1 and CDR2 (germline): MNHEY, SMNVEV (reference sequence). V lost 4 bases, J lost 0 bases, and 14 bases lay in between. This CDR3 is 16 amino acids long.

J is TRBJ1-6 and V is TRBV27; D unresolved. The CDR3 length is 16 residues. V lost 6 bases and J lost 4, with 16 bases in between. Germline CDR1 and CDR2: MNHEY and SMNVEV (reference sequence). CDR3 sequence: CASRPVQEIYNSPLHF. CDR3 bases: TGTGCCAGCAGACCCGTTCAGGAGATATATAATTCACCCCTCCACTTT.

The chain couples TRBV4-3 to TRBJ2-4; TRBD1 aligns across 9 bases. After removal of 0 bases from V and 0 bases from J, the junction contained 6 bases not matched to a gene. Germline CDR1 is LGHNA and CDR2 is YSLEER. CDR3 size: 18 residues. In nucleotides, the CDR3 is TGCGCCAGCAGCCAAGATGAGGGGGACAGGGAAGCCAAAAACATTCAGTACTTC. Residues: CASSQDEGDREAKNIQYF.

To note about this clone: Other DNA sequences of this sample code for an identical CDR3. The genes are TRBV6-5 and TRBJ1-2; D not certain. Trimming took 5 bases from V and 1 from J, leaving 5 bases between them. Germline CDR1 reads MNHEY; CDR2 reads SVGAGI. The CDR3 is 12 amino acids. CDR3 sequence: CASSPSNYGYTF. As DNA, the CDR3 is TGTGCCAGCAGTCCTAGTAACTATGGCTACACCTTC.

The chain has TRBV18 and TRBJ1-2; D gene unclear. Germline V lookup: CDR1 KGHSH, CDR2 LQKENI. With 1 base removed from V and 7 bases from J, the gap between germline ends came to 19 bases. The CDR3 contains 16 residues. CDR3 sequence (DNA): TGTGCCAGCTCACCACGGTCCCGGGGATCGGGAATTGGCTACACCTTC. Protein sequence: CASSPRSRGSGIGYTF.

The chain employs TRBV20-1 and TRBJ2-5; D is uncertain. CDR3 size: 11 residues. CDR1 is DFQATT, CDR2 SNEGSKA, per germline (reference sequence). The chain's CDR3 is CSLDHQETQYF. DNA for the CDR3: TGCAGCCTGGACCACCAAGAGACCCAGTACTTC.

The V and J genes are TRBV2 and TRBJ1-6; TRBD1 might be the D (5 bases). Germline V gene data show CDR1 as SNHLY and CDR2 as FYNNEI. V gave up 6 bases and J gave up 9 bases, with 15 bases separating them. The CDR3 covers 14 residues. This chain's CDR3 is CASRSVGETSPLHF. CDR3 sequence (DNA): TGTGCCAGCAGGTCGGTAGGGGAGACTTCACCCCTCCACTTT.

A single count supports this clone. This rearrangement joins TRBV7-9 to TRBJ2-5; 8 nucleotides agree with TRBD2. Per the germline V gene, CDR1 is SEHNR and CDR2 is FQNEAQ (reference sequence). The J segment lost 2 bases and the V segment lost 4 bases, leaving 9 bases of the junction unmatched. This CDR3 comprises 16 residues. CDR3 sequence reads: CASSSAGDWRQETQYF. The DNA of the CDR3 is TGTGCCAGCAGCTCAGCGGGGGACTGGAGACAAGAGACCCAGTACTTC.

This chain uses TRBV28 with TRBJ1-2; no clear D. V was pared by 3 bases and J by 7 bases, with 15 bases between. The length of the CDR3 is 14 residues. In germline, CDR1 is MDHEN, CDR2 SYDVKM. CDR3 DNA: TGTGCCAGCAGTTTTTCGACGGGGTGGAGTGGCTACACCTTC. Encoded protein: CASSFSTGWSGYTF.

The chain couples TRBV5-4 to TRBJ2-2; no firm D call. This CDR3 has 13 residues. Germline V gives CDR1 SGHNT, CDR2 YYREEE (reference sequence). The V end was cut by 6 bases, the J end by 5 bases, with 11 bases between. In DNA, the CDR3 is TGTGCCAGCACCATTCCTGGGACCGGGGAGCTGTTTTTT. This translates into CASTIPGTGELFF. The variable domain in full, with the rest retrieved from reference TRBV5-4 and TRBJ2-2, is ETGVTQSPTHLIKTRGQQVTLRCSSQSGHNTVSWYQQALGQGPQFIFQYYREEENGRGNFPPRFSGLQFPNYSSELNVNALELDDSALYLCASTIPGTGELFFGEGSRLTVL.

The rearrangement uses TRBV9 and TRBJ1-6; D gene ambiguous. Germline V gives CDR1 SGDLS, CDR2 YYNGEE. V was trimmed by 0 bases and J by 7 bases, leaving 14 bases between them. This CDR3 is 16 amino acids long. This CDR3 is CASSVGLAGENSPLHF. In nucleotides, the CDR3 is TGTGCCAGCAGCGTAGGATTGGCAGGAGAGAATTCACCCCTCCACTTT.

The chain combines TRBV28 with TRBJ1-2, with a tentative D call TRBD1 (5 bases). The CDR3 consists of 16 residues. The germline V and J ends were trimmed by 3 bases and 0 bases, with 14 bases remaining between them. The germline V gene has CDR1 MDHEN and CDR2 SYDVKM. CDR3 region: CASSFAYLTANYGYTF. Here the CDR3 DNA reads TGTGCCAGCAGTTTTGCCTACCTGACAGCTAACTATGGCTACACCTTC.

V gene TRBV28 combines with J gene TRBJ1-2, with D tentatively TRBD1 (5 bases). The CDR3 is made up of 17 amino acids. Trimming left V 1 base short and J 1 base short, with 16 bases between. CDR1 MDHEN and CDR2 SYDVKM come from the germline V gene. The CDR3 nucleotides read TGTGCCAGCAGTTTATCGGGTCGACAGTTCCTTAACTATGGCTACACCTTC. As protein: CASSLSGRQFLNYGYTF.